The 27 T cell receptor beta chains given below trace back to one sample, sequenced in a study of regulatory T cells in long-lasting Graves disease. For TCR beta, libraries came from iRepertoire HTBI primers and Arm-PCR of CDR3 regions. TCRdb passed the multiplex PCR reads through MiXCR, listing each CDR3 protein once. The table includes around 420,000 distinct CDR3 sequences, 15% detected once. Time point noted: newly diagnosed GD, antithyroid drugs for less than 3 months. TCR sequences were obtained from RNA taken from PBMCs. The data were also submitted as part of a second study, on T cells in Graves' hyperthyroidism and ophthalmopathy.

The sequences come from peripheral blood mononuclear cells (PBMCs), collected at new diagnosis, from a patient treated with antithyroid drugs. Receptors originate from a woman in her thirties or forties with Graves disease.

About this clonotype itself: This clone may be a read error of a much larger clone one base away. The V gene is TRBV12-3 or TRBV12-4, the J gene TRBJ2-1, with TRBD1 identical over 7 bases. The CDR3 extends over 16 amino acids. CDR3 residues: CAGSFETGPIYNEQFF. For the CDR3, the DNA is TGTGCCGGCAGTTTTGAGACAGGGCCAATTTACAATGAGCAGTTCTTC.

This clonotype was detected a few times. The V gene is TRBV19, the J gene TRBJ2-3; D call uncertain. The V gene's germline CDR1 is LNHDA and CDR2 SQIVND (reference sequence). The CDR3 spans 15 residues. The V gene lost 3 bases and the J gene lost 0 bases, with 10 bases spanning the gap. DNA for the CDR3: TGTGCCAGTAGTATTAGTTTTCCTAGCACAGATACGCAGTATTTT. Translated: CASSISFPSTDTQYF.

This clonotype was recorded at least ten times. The V and J genes are TRBV7-8 and TRBJ1-6; D is ambiguous. V was pared by 6 bases and J by 9 bases, with 15 bases between. Per the germline V gene, CDR1 is SGHVS and CDR2 is FQNEAQ. The CDR3 spans 14 residues. In DNA, the CDR3 is TGTGCCAGCAGTTCCCGGGCCGACGGTTCACCCCTCCACTTT. As protein: CASSSRADGSPLHF.

This chain's CDR3 is CASSPPGTSTYEQYF. The CDR3, as DNA: TGTGCCAGCTCACCCCCCGGGACTAGTACCTACGAGCAGTACTTC. The chain links TRBV18 to TRBJ2-7; 8 bases match TRBD2. Germline trimming cut 3 bases from V and 2 bases from J; bases unmatched to any gene: 6. Germline assignment: CDR1 KGHSH and CDR2 LQKENI. CDR3 length equals 15 residues.

Ten or more counts support this clonotype. V usage is TRBV18 and J usage is TRBJ2-1, with 8 positions matching TRBD1. Looked up from germline, CDR1 is KGHSH and CDR2 is LQKENI. V lost 1 base to trimming and J lost 5 bases; unmatched junction nucleotides: 1. The CDR3 spans 14 residues. CDR3 in DNA: TGTGCCAGCTCACCACAACAGGGGGACAATGAGCAGTTCTTC. The encoded protein is CASSPQQGDNEQFF.

J is TRBJ1-3 and V is TRBV7-2; D gene ambiguous. Trimming left V 4 bases short and J 2 bases short, with 6 bases between. The CDR3 runs to 13 residues. Germline V gene data show CDR1 as SGHTA and CDR2 as FQGNSA. Here the CDR3 reads CASSSIAGNTIYF. CDR3 in DNA: TGTGCCAGCAGCTCGATAGCTGGAAACACCATATATTTT.

This clonotype showed up just a few times. This chain connects TRBV18 to TRBJ1-1; D may be TRBD1 (5 bases). CDR1 is KGHSH and CDR2 is LQKENI in the germline V gene. The CDR3 consists of 15 residues. V lost 4 bases to trimming and J lost 7 bases, with 19 bases between them. In DNA, the CDR3 is TGTGCCAGCTCACGCCACGAGGGGAAAGTGGGTGAAGCTTTCTTT. Translated: CASSRHEGKVGEAFF. Looking up the rest from reference TRBV18 and TRBJ1-1 gives the full variable domain: NAGVMQNPRHLVRRRGQEARLRCSPMKGHSHVYWYRQLPEEGLKFMVYLQKENIIDESGMPKERFSAEFPKEGPSILRIQQVVRGDSAAYFCASSRHEGKVGEAFFGQGTRLTVV.

This clonotype was recorded many times. The rearrangement uses TRBV14 and TRBJ2-7, with D tentatively TRBD1 or TRBD2 (6 bases each). The germline gives CDR1 SGHDN, CDR2 FVKESK. Trimming stripped 2 bases from V and 5 bases from J, with 13 bases between. The CDR3 has 14 residues. CDR3 in amino acids: CASSQYGGGNEQYF. The DNA for the CDR3 is TGTGCCAGCAGCCAATACGGGGGCGGAAACGAGCAGTACTTC.

The J gene is TRBJ2-3, the V gene TRBV20-1, with 9 bases identical to TRBD1. Per germline, CDR1 DFQATT and CDR2 SNEGSKA (reference sequence). Trimming took 1 base from V and 10 from J; bases not matched to a gene: 9. The CDR3 loop spans 14 amino acids. The CDR3 spells CSARGQGEHHAQYF. CDR3 sequence (DNA): TGCAGTGCTAGAGGACAGGGGGAACACCATGCGCAGTATTTT.

This clonotype has at least ten counts. The rearrangement joins TRBV12-3 or TRBV12-4 to TRBJ2-2; perhaps TRBD1 as D (5 bases). The CDR3 contains 14 residues. V shed 5 bases and J shed 4 bases, with 11 bases lying between them. CDR3 region: CASSPDTFTGELFF. CDR3 DNA sequence: TGTGCCAGCAGTCCGGACACCTTCACCGGGGAGCTGTTTTTT.

This clonotype was counted ten times or more. V usage is TRBV20-1 and J usage is TRBJ2-1, with D possibly matching TRBD1 (5 bases). Looked up from germline, CDR1 is DFQATT and CDR2 is SNEGSKA (reference sequence). The V and J ends lost 5 bases and 8 bases respectively, with 10 bases between them. The CDR3 covers 11 residues. In DNA form, the CDR3 reads TGCAGTGCTCATATGGGGCATGAGCAGTTCTTC. Amino acid sequence: CSAHMGHEQFF.

This clonotype was found a few times. The chain is built from TRBV3-1 and TRBJ1-5; weak D call: TRBD1 (5 bases). The V gene lost 1 base and the J gene lost 6 bases, with 10 bases spanning the gap. The CDR3 totals 14 residues. Germline CDR1 reads LGHDT; CDR2 reads YNNKEL (reference sequence). CDR3 loop: CASSQAGNGQPQHF. The CDR3 coding sequence is TGTGCCAGCAGCCAAGCAGGGAACGGTCAGCCCCAGCATTTT. Based on the CDR3 plus reference TRBV3-1 and TRBJ1-5, the full variable domain is DTAVSQTPKYLVTQMGNDKSIKCEQNLGHDTMYWYKQDSKKFLKIMFSYNNKELIINETVPNRFSPKSPDKAHLNLHINSLELGDSAVYFCASSQAGNGQPQHFGDGTRLSIL.

This clonotype was observed many times. The genes are TRBV19 and TRBJ2-7; no firm D call. Germline loops: CDR1 LNHDA, CDR2 SQIVND (reference sequence). The V and J ends lost 3 bases and 0 bases respectively, with 9 bases between them. The CDR3 totals 14 residues. CDR3 in DNA: TGTGCCAGTAGTATCGACGCCAGCTCCTACGAGCAGTACTTC. Translated: CASSIDASSYEQYF.

This clonotype came up a few times. CDR3 sequence reads: CASSSTTGGYEQYF. The CDR3, as DNA: TGTGCCAGCAGCAGCACTACAGGGGGCTACGAGCAGTACTTC. The genes are TRBV28 and TRBJ2-7; the match to TRBD1 covers 8 bases. The germline V gene encodes CDR1 MDHEN and CDR2 SYDVKM. This CDR3 is built from 14 residues. Unmatched junction bases numbered 7, after V lost 6 bases and J lost 3 bases. Full variable domain (rest looked up from reference TRBV28 and TRBJ2-7): DVKVTQSSRYLVKRTGEKVFLECVQDMDHENMFWYRQDPGLGLRLIYFSYDVKMKEKGDIPEGYSVSREKKERFSLILESASTNQTSMYLCASSSTTGGYEQYFGPGTRLTVT.

The V call is TRBV19, the J call TRBJ1-4; possible D gene TRBD1, 5 bases. The CDR3 runs 15 residues. The germline V gene encodes CDR1 LNHDA and CDR2 SQIVND (reference sequence). V was pared by 3 bases and J by 7 bases, with 15 bases between. The CDR3 nucleotides are TGTGCCAGTAGTATTCGCGGGGGGATGGGTGAAAAACTGTTTTTT. The encoded protein is CASSIRGGMGEKLFF.

This clonotype was counted ten times or more. V usage is TRBV7-8 and J usage is TRBJ2-7, with a tentative D call TRBD2 (6 bases). From germline, CDR1 is SGHVS and CDR2 FQNEAQ. The CDR3 sequence is 17 residues long. V dropped 0 bases and J dropped 0 bases, with 15 bases sitting between them. The CDR3 protein is CASSLAKVAAGSYEQYF. CDR3 bases: TGTGCCAGCAGCTTAGCGAAGGTAGCGGCGGGCTCCTACGAGCAGTACTTC.

With respect to this clonotype: A much bigger clone sits one base away, suggesting this may be a read error. This chain links TRBV3-1 with TRBJ2-5; D is possibly TRBD2 (5 bases). The DNA matches TRBJ2-1 better at its end, which makes the J call doubtful. CDR3 length equals 16 residues. CDR1 LGHDT and CDR2 YNNKEL come from the germline V gene (reference sequence). Here the CDR3 DNA reads TGTGCCAGCAGCCAAGAAGCGGTCTTCCGTTCCGATGAGCAGTTCTTC. It encodes CASSQEAVFRSDEQFF.

Only a few counts were recorded for this clonotype. Here the CDR3 DNA reads TGTGCCAGCAGTTACACAAAAGGGGACAGAGGCTATGGCTACACCTTC. Protein: CASSYTKGDRGYGYTF. V and J are TRBV6-5 and TRBJ1-2; 7 bases are a match to TRBD1. This CDR3 has 16 amino acids. CDR1 is MNHEY, CDR2 SVGAGI, per germline. V shed 2 bases, J shed 4 bases, and the junction held 10 bases outside the gene matches.

In its sample, this clonotype was seen many times. The chain joins TRBV11-1 to TRBJ2-4, with a possible D match to TRBD2 (6 bases). This CDR3 spans 16 amino acids. The ends were cut back, 4 bases at V and 1 base at J, with 14 bases in the middle. Germline V CDR1 and CDR2: SGHAT, FQDESV (reference sequence). The CDR3 DNA reads as TGTGCCAGCAGCTCATCCGGGGCGGGGGCCAAAAACATTCAGTACTTC. It codes for CASSSSGAGAKNIQYF.

This clonotype has a count of ten or more. The chain combines TRBV9 with TRBJ2-5, with 11 bases that match TRBD1. Germline lookup yields CDR1 SGDLS and CDR2 YYNGEE. This CDR3 comprises 14 residues. The V gene end was trimmed by 3 bases and the J gene end by 5 bases; junction bases not matched to a gene: 3. In DNA form, the CDR3 reads TGTGCCAGCAGCGGGGACAGGGGGTGGGAGACCCAGTACTTC. The encoded protein is CASSGDRGWETQYF.

V and J are TRBV5-1 and TRBJ1-1; 10 bases map to TRBD1. There are 14 residues in the CDR3. Germline trimming cut 6 bases from V and 3 bases from J; bases unmatched to any gene: 5. Germline V gene lookup returns CDR1 SGHRS and CDR2 YFSETQ. The CDR3 bases are TGCGCCAGCACCAAAGGACAGGGGGACACTGAAGCTTTCTTT. It codes for CASTKGQGDTEAFF.

V is TRBV25-1 and J is TRBJ2-3; weak D call: TRBD2 (5 bases). Germline CDR1 is MGHDK and CDR2 is SYGVNS. The germline V and J ends were trimmed by 2 bases and 4 bases, with 10 bases remaining between them. This CDR3 has 14 amino acids. DNA for the CDR3: TGTGCCAGCAGTGAACGAGGGTGGGCAGATACGCAGTATTTT. This codes for CASSERGWADTQYF.

In this sample, this clonotype turned up many times. CDR3 region: CASSRGDGQTFYGYTF. Here the CDR3 DNA reads TGTGCCAGCAGTCGCGGGGACGGCCAGACATTCTATGGCTACACCTTC. V is TRBV27 and J is TRBJ1-2; possible D gene TRBD1, 5 bases. The germline V gene has CDR1 MNHEY and CDR2 SMNVEV (reference sequence). The ends were cut back, 5 bases at V and 4 bases at J, with 20 bases in the middle. The CDR3 runs 16 residues.

This clonotype has a handful of counts. This chain joins TRBV5-1 and TRBJ1-6, with a weak D call TRBD1 (6 bases). The CDR3 is 15 amino acids. The V gene lost 5 bases and the J gene lost 12 bases, with 21 bases spanning the gap. Germline V lookup: CDR1 SGHRS, CDR2 YFSETQ. The CDR3 DNA follows: TGCGCCAGCAGATCCGGACAGCCCCCCGTCGAACCCCTCCACTTT. Protein product: CASRSGQPPVEPLHF.

This clonotype was detected a few times. The rearrangement links TRBV7-3 to TRBJ2-2; 10 positions agree with TRBD2. Looked up from germline, CDR1 is SGHTA and CDR2 is FQGTGA. The CDR3 contains 17 residues. After removal of 1 base from V and 3 bases from J, the junction contained 5 bases not matched to a gene. The CDR3 here is CASSLRAGGDDTGELFF. The CDR3 DNA is TGTGCCAGCAGCTTAAGAGCGGGGGGGGACGACACCGGGGAGCTGTTTTTT.

This clonotype was picked up many times. The chain combines TRBV11-3 with TRBJ1-5; no definite D call. The CDR3 runs 16 residues. Trimming took 5 bases from V and 3 from J, leaving 17 bases between them. Germline CDR1 SGHNT, CDR2 YENEEA. CDR3 loop: CASSAPLPDHNQPQHF. The CDR3 coding sequence is TGTGCCAGCAGCGCTCCTTTGCCAGACCACAATCAGCCCCAGCATTTT.

Comments on this clonotype: A read error may be the cause here, since a much bigger clone is one base away. The chain recombines TRBV6-2 or TRBV6-3 with TRBJ1-2; D not certain. Germline CDR1 is MNHEY and CDR2 is SVGEGT. V was cut by 2 bases and J by 7 bases, with 11 bases left in between. CDR3 length equals 13 residues. The CDR3 coding sequence is TGTGCCAGCAGTTACGGCCGAGACTGTGGCTACACCTTC. Its translation: CASSYGRDCGYTF.